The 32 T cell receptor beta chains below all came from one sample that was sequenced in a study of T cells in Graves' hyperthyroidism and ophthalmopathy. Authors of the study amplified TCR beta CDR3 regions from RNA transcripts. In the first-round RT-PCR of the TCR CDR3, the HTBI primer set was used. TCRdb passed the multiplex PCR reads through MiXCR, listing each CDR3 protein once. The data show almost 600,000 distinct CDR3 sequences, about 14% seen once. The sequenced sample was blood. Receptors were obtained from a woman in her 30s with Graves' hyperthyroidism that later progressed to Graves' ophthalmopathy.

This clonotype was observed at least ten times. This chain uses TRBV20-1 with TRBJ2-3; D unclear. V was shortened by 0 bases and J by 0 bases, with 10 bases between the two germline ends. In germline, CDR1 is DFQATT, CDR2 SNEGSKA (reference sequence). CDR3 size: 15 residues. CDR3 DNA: TGCAGTGCTAGAGAAGCTAGACTGAGCACAGATACGCAGTATTTT. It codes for CSAREARLSTDTQYF.

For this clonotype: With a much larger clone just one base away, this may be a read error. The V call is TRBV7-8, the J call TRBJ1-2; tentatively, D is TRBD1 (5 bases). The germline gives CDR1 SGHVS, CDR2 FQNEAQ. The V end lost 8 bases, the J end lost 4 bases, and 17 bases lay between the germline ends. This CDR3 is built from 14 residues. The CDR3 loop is CASGLAGAGYGYTF. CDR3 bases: TGTGCCAGCGGCCTAGCCGGGGCAGGCTATGGCTACACCTTC.

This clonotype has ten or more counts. CDR3 nucleotides: TGTGCCAGCAGCCTTGCTGGGGGGGGTGAGTTCTTC. Amino acids: CASSLAGGGEFF. The chain has TRBV11-2 and TRBJ2-1; 7 nucleotides line up with TRBD2. The CDR3 covers 12 residues. V was clipped by 5 bases and J by 14 bases; unmatched bases: 9. CDR1 is SGHAT, CDR2 FQNNGV, per germline.

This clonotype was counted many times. CDR3 sequence reads: CASSFRGAILRGTQYF. CDR3 nucleotide sequence: TGTGCCAGCAGTTTCAGAGGGGCGATCCTAAGGGGGACCCAGTACTTC. The V call is TRBV28, the J call TRBJ2-5, with D perhaps TRBD1 or TRBD2 (5 bases each). Per germline, CDR1 MDHEN and CDR2 SYDVKM. This CDR3 comprises 16 residues. V was shortened by 3 bases and J by 7 bases, with 21 bases between the two germline ends.

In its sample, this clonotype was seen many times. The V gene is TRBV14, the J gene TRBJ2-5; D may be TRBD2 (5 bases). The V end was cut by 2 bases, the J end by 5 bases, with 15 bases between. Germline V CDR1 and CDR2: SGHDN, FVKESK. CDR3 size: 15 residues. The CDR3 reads CASSQLAGPPETQYF. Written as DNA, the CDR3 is TGTGCCAGCAGCCAACTAGCAGGCCCCCCGGAGACCCAGTACTTC.

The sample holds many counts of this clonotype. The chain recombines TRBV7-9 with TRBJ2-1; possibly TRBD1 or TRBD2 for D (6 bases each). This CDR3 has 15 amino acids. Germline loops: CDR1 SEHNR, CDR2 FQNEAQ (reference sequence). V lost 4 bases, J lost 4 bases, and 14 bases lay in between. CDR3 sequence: CASSSWGADYNEQFF. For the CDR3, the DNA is TGTGCCAGCAGCTCGTGGGGGGCAGATTACAATGAGCAGTTCTTC.

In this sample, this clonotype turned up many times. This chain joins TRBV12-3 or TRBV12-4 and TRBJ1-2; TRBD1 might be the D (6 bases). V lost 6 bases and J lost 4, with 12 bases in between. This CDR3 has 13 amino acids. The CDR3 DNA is TGTGCCAGCAGATCCGGACAGTCCTATGGCTACACCTTC. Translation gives CASRSGQSYGYTF.

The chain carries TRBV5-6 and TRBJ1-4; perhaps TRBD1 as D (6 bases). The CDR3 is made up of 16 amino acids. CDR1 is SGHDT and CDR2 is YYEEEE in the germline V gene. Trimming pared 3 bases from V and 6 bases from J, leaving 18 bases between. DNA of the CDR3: TGTGCCAGCAGCTGGTGGGACAACAGTAACCATGAAAAACTGTTTTTT. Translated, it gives CASSWWDNSNHEKLFF.

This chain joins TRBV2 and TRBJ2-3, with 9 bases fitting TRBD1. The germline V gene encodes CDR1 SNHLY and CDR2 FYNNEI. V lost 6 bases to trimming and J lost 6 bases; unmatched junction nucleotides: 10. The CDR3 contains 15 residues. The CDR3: CASRRRTGDWDTQYF. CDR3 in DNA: TGTGCCAGCAGACGAAGGACAGGGGACTGGGATACGCAGTATTTT.

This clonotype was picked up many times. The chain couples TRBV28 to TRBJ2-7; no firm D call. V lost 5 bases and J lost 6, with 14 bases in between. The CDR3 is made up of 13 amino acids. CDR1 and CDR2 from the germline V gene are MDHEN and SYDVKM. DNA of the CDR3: TGTGCCAGCAGTCCCCCGACACTGGTCGAGCAGTACTTC. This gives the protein CASSPPTLVEQYF.

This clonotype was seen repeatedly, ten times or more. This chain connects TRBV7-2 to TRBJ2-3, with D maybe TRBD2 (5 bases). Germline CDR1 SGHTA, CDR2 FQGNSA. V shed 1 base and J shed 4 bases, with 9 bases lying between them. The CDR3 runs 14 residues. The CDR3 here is CASSLGIGADTQYF. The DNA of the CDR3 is TGTGCCAGCAGCTTAGGTATCGGGGCAGATACGCAGTATTTT.

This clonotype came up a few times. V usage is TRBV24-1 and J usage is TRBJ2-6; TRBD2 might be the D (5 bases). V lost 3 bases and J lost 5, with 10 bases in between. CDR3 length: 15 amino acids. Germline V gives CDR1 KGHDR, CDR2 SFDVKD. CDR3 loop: CATSDSRERANVLTF. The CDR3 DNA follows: TGTGCCACCAGTGATAGCCGGGAACGGGCCAACGTCCTGACTTTC.

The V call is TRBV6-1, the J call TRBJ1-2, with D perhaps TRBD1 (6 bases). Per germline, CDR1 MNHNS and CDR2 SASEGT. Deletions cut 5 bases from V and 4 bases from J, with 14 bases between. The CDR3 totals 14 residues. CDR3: CASSPAGAAYGYTF. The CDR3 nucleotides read TGTGCCAGCAGTCCAGCAGGGGCTGCCTATGGCTACACCTTC.

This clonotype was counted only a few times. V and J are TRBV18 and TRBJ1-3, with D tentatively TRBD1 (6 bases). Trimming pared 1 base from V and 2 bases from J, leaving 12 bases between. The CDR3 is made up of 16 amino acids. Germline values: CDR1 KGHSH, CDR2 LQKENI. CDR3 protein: CASSPRTDGPGNTIYF. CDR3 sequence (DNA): TGTGCCAGCTCACCACGGACAGACGGCCCTGGAAACACCATATATTTT.

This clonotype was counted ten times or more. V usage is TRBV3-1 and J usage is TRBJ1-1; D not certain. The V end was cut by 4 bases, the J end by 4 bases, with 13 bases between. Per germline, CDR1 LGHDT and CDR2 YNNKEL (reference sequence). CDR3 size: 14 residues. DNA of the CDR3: TGTGCCAGCAGCCCGGACGGGCGGCGCACTGAAGCTTTCTTT. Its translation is CASSPDGRRTEAFF.

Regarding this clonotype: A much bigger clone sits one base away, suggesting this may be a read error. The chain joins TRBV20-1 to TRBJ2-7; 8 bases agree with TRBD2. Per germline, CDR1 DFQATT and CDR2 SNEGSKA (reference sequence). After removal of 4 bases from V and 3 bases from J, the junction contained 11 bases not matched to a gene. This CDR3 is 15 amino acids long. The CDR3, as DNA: TGCAGTGCTATAGGATTAGCGGGAATAAGCTACGAGCAGTACTTC. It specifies CSAIGLAGISYEQYF.

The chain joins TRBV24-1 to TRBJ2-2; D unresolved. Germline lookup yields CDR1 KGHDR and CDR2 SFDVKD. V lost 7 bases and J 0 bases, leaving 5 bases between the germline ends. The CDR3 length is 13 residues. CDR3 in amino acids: CATRDPNTGELFF. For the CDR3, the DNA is TGTGCCACCAGAGACCCGAACACCGGGGAGCTGTTTTTT.

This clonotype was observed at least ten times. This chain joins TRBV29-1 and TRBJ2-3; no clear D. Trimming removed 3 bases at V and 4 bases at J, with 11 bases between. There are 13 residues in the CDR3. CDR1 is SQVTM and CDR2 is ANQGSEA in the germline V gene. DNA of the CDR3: TGCAGCGTTGAGAGACTGGCCCCAGATACGCAGTATTTT. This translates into CSVERLAPDTQYF.

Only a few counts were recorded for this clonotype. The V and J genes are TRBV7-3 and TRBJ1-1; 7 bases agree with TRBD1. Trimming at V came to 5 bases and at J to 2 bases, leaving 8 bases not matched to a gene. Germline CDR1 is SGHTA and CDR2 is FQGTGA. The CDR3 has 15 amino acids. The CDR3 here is CASSPEDRFNTEAFF. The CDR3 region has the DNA TGTGCCAGCAGCCCCGAGGACAGGTTTAACACTGAAGCTTTCTTT.

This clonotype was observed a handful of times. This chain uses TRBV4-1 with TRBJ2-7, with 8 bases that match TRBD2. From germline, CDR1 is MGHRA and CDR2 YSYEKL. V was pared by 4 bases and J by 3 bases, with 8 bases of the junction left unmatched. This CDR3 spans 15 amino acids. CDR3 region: CASSPRVAGSYEQYF. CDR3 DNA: TGCGCCAGCAGCCCCCGGGTAGCGGGGAGCTACGAGCAGTACTTC.

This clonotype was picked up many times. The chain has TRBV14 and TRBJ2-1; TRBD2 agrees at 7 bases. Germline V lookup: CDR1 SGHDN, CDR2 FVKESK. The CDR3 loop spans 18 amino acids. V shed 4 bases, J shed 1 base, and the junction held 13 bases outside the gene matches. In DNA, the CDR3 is TGTGCCAGCAGCCTTCGGGACTACCGACTCAAATCCTACAATGAGCAGTTCTTC. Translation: CASSLRDYRLKSYNEQFF.

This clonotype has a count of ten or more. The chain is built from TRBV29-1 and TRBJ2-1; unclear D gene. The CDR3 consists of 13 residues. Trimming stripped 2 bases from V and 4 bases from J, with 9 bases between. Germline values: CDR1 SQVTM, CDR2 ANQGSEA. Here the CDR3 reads CSVESANYNEQFF. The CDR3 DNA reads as TGCAGCGTTGAAAGCGCGAATTACAATGAGCAGTTCTTC.

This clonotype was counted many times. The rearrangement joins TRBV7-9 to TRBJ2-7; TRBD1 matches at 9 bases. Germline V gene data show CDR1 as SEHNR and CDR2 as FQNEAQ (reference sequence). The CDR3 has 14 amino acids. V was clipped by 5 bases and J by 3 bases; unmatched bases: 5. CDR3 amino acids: CASSTGTGFYEQYF. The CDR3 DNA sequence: TGTGCCAGCAGCACCGGGACAGGGTTCTACGAGCAGTACTTC. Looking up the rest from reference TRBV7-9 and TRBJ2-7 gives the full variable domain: DTGVSQNPRHKITKRGQNVTFRCDPISEHNRLYWYRQTLGQGPEFLTYFQNEAQLEKSRLLSDRFSAERPKGSFSTLEIQRTEQGDSAMYLCASSTGTGFYEQYFGPGTRLTVT.

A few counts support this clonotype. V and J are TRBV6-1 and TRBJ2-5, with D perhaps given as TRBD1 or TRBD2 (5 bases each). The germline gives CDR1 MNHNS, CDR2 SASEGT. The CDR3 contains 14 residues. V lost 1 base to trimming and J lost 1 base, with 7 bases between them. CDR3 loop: CASSEGGTQETQYF. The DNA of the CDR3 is TGTGCCAGCAGTGAAGGGGGGACCCAAGAGACCCAGTACTTC.

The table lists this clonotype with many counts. The CDR3, as DNA: TGTGCCAGCTCACCAAGCGGGGAAGAGACCCAGTACTTC. Translated: CASSPSGEETQYF. The chain has TRBV18 and TRBJ2-5; 7 bases map to TRBD2. This CDR3 has 13 residues. V lost 2 bases, J lost 3 bases, and 0 bases stayed unmatched. Germline V CDR1 and CDR2: KGHSH, LQKENI.

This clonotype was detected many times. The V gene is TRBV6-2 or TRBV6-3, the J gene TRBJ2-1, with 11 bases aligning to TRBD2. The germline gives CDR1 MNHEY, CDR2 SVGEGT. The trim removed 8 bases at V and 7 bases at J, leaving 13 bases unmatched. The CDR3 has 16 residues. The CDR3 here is CASLPLAGGMGNEQFF. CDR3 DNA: TGTGCCAGCTTGCCCTTAGCGGGAGGGATGGGTAATGAGCAGTTCTTC.

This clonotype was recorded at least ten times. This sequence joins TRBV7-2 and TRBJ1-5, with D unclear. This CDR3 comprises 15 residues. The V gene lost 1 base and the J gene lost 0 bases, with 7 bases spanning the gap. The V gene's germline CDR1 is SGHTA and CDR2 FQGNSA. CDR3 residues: CASSLDGNSNQPQHF. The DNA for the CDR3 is TGTGCCAGCAGCTTAGATGGGAATAGCAATCAGCCCCAGCATTTT.

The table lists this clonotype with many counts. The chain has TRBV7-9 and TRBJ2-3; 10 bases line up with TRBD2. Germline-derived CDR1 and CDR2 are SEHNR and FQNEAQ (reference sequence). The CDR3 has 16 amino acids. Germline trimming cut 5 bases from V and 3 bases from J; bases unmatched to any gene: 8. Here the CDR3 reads CASSDQQRGGTDTQYF. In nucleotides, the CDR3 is TGTGCCAGCAGCGACCAGCAGCGGGGGGGGACAGATACGCAGTATTTT.

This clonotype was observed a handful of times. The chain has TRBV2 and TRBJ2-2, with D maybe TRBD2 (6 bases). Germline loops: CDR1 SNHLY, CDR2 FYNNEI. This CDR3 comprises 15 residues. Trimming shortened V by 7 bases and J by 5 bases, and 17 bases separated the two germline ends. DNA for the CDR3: TGTGCCAGCAAACCCGACCAGGCGGGAACCGGGGAGCTGTTTTTT. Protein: CASKPDQAGTGELFF.

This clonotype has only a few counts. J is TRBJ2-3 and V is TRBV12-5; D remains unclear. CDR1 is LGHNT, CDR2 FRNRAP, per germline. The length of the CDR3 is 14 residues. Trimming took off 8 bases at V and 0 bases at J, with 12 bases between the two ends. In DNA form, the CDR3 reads TGTGCTAGTACGACCAGTGCTAGCACAGATACGCAGTATTTT. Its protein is CASTTSASTDTQYF. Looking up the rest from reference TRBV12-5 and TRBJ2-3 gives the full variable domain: DARVTQTPRHKVTEMGQEVTMRCQPILGHNTVFWYRQTMMQGLELLAYFRNRAPLDDSGMPKDRFSAEMPDATLATLKIQPSEPRDSAVYFCASTTSASTDTQYFGPGTRLTVL.

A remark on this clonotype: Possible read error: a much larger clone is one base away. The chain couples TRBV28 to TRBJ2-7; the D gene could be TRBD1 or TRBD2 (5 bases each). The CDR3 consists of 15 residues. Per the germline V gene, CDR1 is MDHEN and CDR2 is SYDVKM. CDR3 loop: CASSPWGTVNYEQHF. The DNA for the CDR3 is TGTGCCAGCAGCCCATGGGGGACGGTAAACTACGAGCAGCACTTC.

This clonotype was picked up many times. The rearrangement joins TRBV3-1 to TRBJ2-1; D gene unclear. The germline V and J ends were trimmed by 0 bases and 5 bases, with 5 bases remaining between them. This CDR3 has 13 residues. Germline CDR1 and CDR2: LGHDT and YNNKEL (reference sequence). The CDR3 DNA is TGTGCCAGCAGCCAAGATCTGAACAATGAGCAGTTCTTC. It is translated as CASSQDLNNEQFF.